The clone carrying this TCR beta chain has more than one count but fewer than ten. The antigen is unknown. This entry comes from a study of cytomegalovirus exposure and HLA in healthy donors. Study-wide results and limits: The study labeled more than 150 TCR beta chains cytomegalovirus-associated.

With 60 Vbeta and 13 Jbeta primers, the PCR was carried out. In the authors' workflow: Among the unique TCR beta chains that a later analysis counted, roughly 80 million in all, some 10 million were shared. Profiled with immunoSEQ multiplex PCR; TCRdb holds only in-frame clones, not every one. V, J and clone size derive from that table, while D and trimming were established from the DNA sequence. The sample shows 110,000 or so clones, roughly 72% of them seen only once. Trimming left V 6 bases short and J 4 bases short, with 12 bases between. The CDR3 is made up of 13 amino acids. Looked up from germline, CDR1 is SEHNR and CDR2 is FQNEAQ (reference sequence).

The specimen was PBMCs. The rearrangement uses TRBV7-9 and TRBJ2-5, with D possibly matching TRBD1 (5 bases). The sequence was collected from a woman in her thirties or forties in good health and CMV-seropositive. The CDR3 reads CASSRGQLETQYF. DNA for the CDR3: TGTGCCAGCAGTAGGGGTCAATTAGAGACCCAGTACTTC.